This entry describes one T cell receptor beta chain. The data stem from a study of T cell changes during pregnancy in multiple sclerosis. Assay: immunoSEQ multiplex PCR; the TCRdb copy retains only in-frame clones and omits some. The sample lists tens of thousands of clones; approximately 90% were seen once. This CDR3 has 12 residues. Germline V gene lookup returns CDR1 KGHSH and CDR2 LQKENI. V gave up 5 bases and J gave up 8 bases, with 10 bases separating them. The receptor was isolated from a female donor in good health, enrolled as a control in a pregnancy study. V usage is TRBV18 and J usage is TRBJ1-5; possibly TRBD1 for D (5 bases). The sample consisted of peripheral blood, taken in the second trimester of pregnancy. The CDR3 nucleotides are TGTGCCAGCTCAAGCCAAGGGGAGCCCCAGCATTTT. Its translation is CASSSQGEPQHF.